A single sample gave rise to the 22 T cell receptor beta chains below, sequenced in a study of blood T cell repertoires in COVID-19. Some clones are missing from TCRdb's copy, which holds only in-frame ones; the method was immunoSEQ multiplex PCR. The profile shows fewer than 250,000 clones, around 80% of them singletons. The sample comprised PBMCs or T cells enriched from blood (not recorded which). These receptors were collected from a woman between 50 and 59 years old with acute COVID-19.

The genes are TRBV27 and TRBJ2-2; D might be TRBD1 (5 bases). Trimming stripped 4 bases from V and 0 bases from J, with 9 bases between. In germline, CDR1 is MNHEY, CDR2 SMNVEV (reference sequence). The CDR3 runs 15 residues. CDR3 in amino acids: CASSWGGPNTGELFF. The CDR3 DNA reads as TGTGCCAGCAGTTGGGGCGGCCCGAACACCGGGGAGCTGTTTTTT.

This rearrangement joins TRBV7-6 to TRBJ2-7, with 8 nucleotides matching TRBD1. CDR1 and CDR2 from the germline V gene are SGHVS and FNYEAQ. V lost 1 base to trimming and J lost 2 bases; unmatched junction nucleotides: 4. The CDR3 sequence is 15 residues long. The CDR3 here is CASSLGPDRAYEQYV. DNA of the CDR3: TGTGCCAGCAGCTTAGGCCCGGACAGGGCCTACGAGCAGTACGTC.

The table lists this clone with a few counts. The chain joins TRBV6-1 to TRBJ2-3; 7 nucleotides line up with TRBD1. V gave up 1 base and J gave up 14 bases; unmatched junction bases: 6. Germline CDR1 reads MNHNS; CDR2 reads SASEGT. The CDR3 runs 12 residues. This chain's CDR3 is CASSEEDRQWYF. The DNA for the CDR3 is TGTGCCAGCAGTGAAGAGGACAGGCAATGGTATTTT.

The chain is built from TRBV7-6 and TRBJ1-2, with 10 nucleotides matching TRBD1. Trimming at V came to 1 base and at J to 5 bases, leaving 7 bases not matched to a gene. Per the germline V gene, CDR1 is SGHVS and CDR2 is FNYEAQ. This CDR3 spans 16 amino acids. CDR3 amino acids: CASSLGTGGSSYGYTF. CDR3 DNA sequence: TGTGCCAGCAGCTTAGGGACAGGGGGGTCGAGTTATGGCTACACCTTC.

This clone was seen just once. This chain joins TRBV3-1 (or the pseudogene TRBV3-2) and TRBJ1-1; the D gene is possibly TRBD1 (5 bases). Trimming took 3 bases from V and 6 from J, leaving 11 bases between them. CDR3 size: 13 residues. Germline V lookup: CDR1 LGHDT, CDR2 YNNKEL (reference sequence). The CDR3 reads CASSQGQVAEAFF. CDR3 sequence (DNA): TGTGCCAGCAGCCAGGGGCAGGTTGCTGAAGCTTTCTTT.

About this clone itself: The sample contains more than one DNA sequence encoding this CDR3. The chain has TRBV21-1 and TRBJ2-3; the table names TRBD1, a call not compared with the DNA. TRBV21-1 is a recognized pseudogene. This CDR3 has 13 residues. The CDR3 here is CASSKEGADTQYF. Here the CDR3 DNA reads TGTGCCAGCAGCAAAGAGGGGGCAGATACGCAGTATTTT.

V gene TRBV5-1 combines with J gene TRBJ2-3, with a weak D call TRBD2 (6 bases). The CDR3 sequence is 14 residues long. V was clipped by 7 bases and J by 2 bases, with 14 bases between them. Germline CDR1 and CDR2: SGHRS and YFSETQ. DNA of the CDR3: TGCGCCAGCCGATGGACTACCGTCACAGATACGCAGTATTTT. Translated, it gives CASRWTTVTDTQYF.

The rearrangement joins TRBV28 to TRBJ1-5; D not resolved. Trimming shortened V by 5 bases and J by 0 bases, and 8 bases separated the two germline ends. The length of the CDR3 is 14 residues. Germline loops: CDR1 MDHEN, CDR2 SYDVKM. The CDR3 DNA sequence: TGTGCCAGCAGTCGCCCCGGTAGCAATCAGCCCCAGCATTTT. Its protein is CASSRPGSNQPQHF.

A few counts support this clone. The chain uses TRBV5-1 and TRBJ1-1; no definite D call. The V end lost 0 bases, the J end lost 1 base, and 7 bases lay between the germline ends. Germline CDR1 reads SGHRS; CDR2 reads YFSETQ. This CDR3 has 14 residues. CDR3 DNA sequence: TGCGCCAGCAGCTTGGGGGCAGGGAACACTGAAGCTTTCTTT. Protein: CASSLGAGNTEAFF.

This sequence joins TRBV6-2 or TRBV6-3 and TRBJ1-5; no definite D call. CDR1 and CDR2 from the germline V gene are MNHEY and SVGEGT. The CDR3 totals 15 residues. Trimming pared 6 bases from V and 2 bases from J, leaving 14 bases between. CDR3 in DNA: TGTGCCAGCAGCCCAGTCGGGGTGGGCAATCAGCCCCAGCATTTT. Translated: CASSPVGVGNQPQHF.

This clone was seen only once. The chain joins TRBV6-5 to TRBJ1-5, with D perhaps matching TRBD1 (5 bases). The CDR3 runs 14 residues. Germline V CDR1 and CDR2: MNHEY, SVGAGI. The germline V and J ends were trimmed by 6 bases and 2 bases, with 11 bases remaining between them. The CDR3 sequence is CASSPGSGNQPQHF. CDR3 DNA: TGTGCCAGCAGCCCAGGGTCAGGCAATCAGCCCCAGCATTTT.

This chain links TRBV5-6 with TRBJ2-5; 10 positions agree with TRBD2. This CDR3 has 14 residues. V trimming: 4 bases; J trimming: 5 bases; junction bases outside the gene matches: 5. The germline CDR1 and CDR2 sequences are SGHDT and YYEEEE. DNA of the CDR3: TGTGCCAGCAGCCCTACTAGCGGGGTGGAGACCCAGTACTTC. It specifies CASSPTSGVETQYF.

This chain connects TRBV28 to TRBJ1-1; D might be TRBD1 (6 bases). Germline loops: CDR1 MDHEN, CDR2 SYDVKM. There are 16 residues in the CDR3. The V gene lost 1 base and the J gene lost 8 bases, with 20 bases spanning the gap. This CDR3 is CASSLSGVPLTGEAFF. In DNA form, the CDR3 reads TGTGCCAGCAGTTTATCAGGGGTCCCACTGACAGGAGAAGCTTTCTTT.

V usage is TRBV3-1 (or the pseudogene TRBV3-2) and J usage is TRBJ2-2, with TRBD2 matching over 8 bases. CDR3 length equals 15 residues. V was clipped by 5 bases and J by 0 bases; unmatched bases: 2. CDR1 and CDR2 from the germline V gene are LGHDT and YNNKEL (reference sequence). CDR3 protein: CASSKAGANTGELFF. CDR3 DNA: TGTGCCAGCAGCAAAGCGGGGGCGAACACCGGGGAGCTGTTTTTT.

This clone turned up a few times. The chain links TRBV5-1 to TRBJ1-5, with D perhaps TRBD1 (6 bases). Germline CDR1 and CDR2: SGHRS and YFSETQ. V lost 4 bases, J lost 0 bases, and 17 bases lay in between. The CDR3 contains 17 residues. This chain's CDR3 is CASSPWATGDSNQPQHF. The DNA of the CDR3 is TGCGCCAGCAGCCCCTGGGCGACAGGCGATAGCAATCAGCCCCAGCATTTT.

This chain links TRBV9 with TRBJ2-5; 8 nucleotides line up with TRBD2. Germline values: CDR1 SGDLS, CDR2 YYNGEE. The CDR3 covers 17 residues. Losses at the gene ends were 4 bases for V and 6 bases for J; bases not matched to a gene: 17. The CDR3 protein is CASSPVGWAGGSKTQYF. For the CDR3, the DNA is TGTGCCAGCAGCCCTGTGGGTTGGGCGGGGGGCTCGAAGACCCAGTACTTC.

The rearrangement uses TRBV7-8 and TRBJ2-6, with TRBD1 as a possible D gene (5 bases). V was pared by 1 base and J by 3 bases, with 7 bases between. This CDR3 contains 15 residues. Looked up from germline, CDR1 is SGHVS and CDR2 is FQNEAQ. CDR3: CASSLDRLGANVLTF. The CDR3 bases are TGTGCCAGCAGCTTAGACAGGCTTGGGGCCAACGTCCTGACTTTC.

This rearrangement joins TRBV4-1 to TRBJ1-2, with D tentatively TRBD1 (5 bases). There are 17 residues in the CDR3. Germline-derived CDR1 and CDR2 are MGHRA and YSYEKL. V lost 4 bases, J lost 4 bases, and 22 bases lay in between. The CDR3 loop is CASSLTPDSLKSYGYTF. In DNA, the CDR3 is TGCGCCAGCAGCCTGACTCCCGACAGTCTAAAATCCTATGGCTACACCTTC.

This clone was picked up one time. The V gene is TRBV27, the J gene TRBJ2-2, with 11 bases matching TRBD2. After removal of 2 bases from V and 4 bases from J, the junction contained 3 bases not matched to a gene. Germline V gives CDR1 MNHEY, CDR2 SMNVEV (reference sequence). The CDR3 totals 16 residues. The CDR3: CASSLALAGATGELFF. In DNA form, the CDR3 reads TGTGCCAGCAGTTTAGCACTAGCGGGGGCCACCGGGGAGCTGTTTTTT.

The chain carries TRBV12-3 or TRBV12-4 and TRBJ1-1; no reliable D call. Trimming took 3 bases from V and 0 from J, leaving 5 bases between them. The CDR3 is made up of 13 amino acids. CDR3 in DNA: TGTGCCAGCAGTTTGAGAATGAACACTGAAGCTTTCTTT. As protein: CASSLRMNTEAFF.

The chain links TRBV19 to TRBJ2-1; 8 nucleotides agree with TRBD1. The CDR3 runs to 15 residues. V shed 7 bases, J shed 12 bases, and the junction held 17 bases outside the gene matches. The germline V gene encodes CDR1 LNHDA and CDR2 SQIVND (reference sequence). CDR3 residues: CASMPDREPTMMQFF. CDR3 nucleotides: TGTGCCAGTATGCCGGACAGGGAGCCCACAATGATGCAGTTCTTC.

The chain is built from TRBV19 and TRBJ1-5, with D possibly matching TRBD1 (6 bases). Deletions cut 10 bases from V and 6 bases from J, with 16 bases between. The germline V gene has CDR1 LNHDA and CDR2 SQIVND (reference sequence). This CDR3 has 13 amino acids. CDR3 in DNA: TGTGCCACCCCGGACAGTTCTGGTCAGCCCCAGCATTTT. Protein product: CATPDSSGQPQHF.